These 13 T cell receptor beta chains share one sample of origin, sequenced in a study of response to subunit inactivated influenza vaccine. TCRdb redid the calling of the RT-PCR reads with MiXCR, one entry per CDR3 protein. The table records fewer than 600,000 distinct CDR3 sequences, 6.5% to 8% of them present only once. This specimen was PBMCs from blood, taken around 25 months after vaccination. Receptors originate from a man aged 50-75 years who received an inactivated influenza vaccine.

V is TRBV10-3 and J is TRBJ2-5; 11 bases are shared with TRBD1. The V gene's germline CDR1 is ENHRY and CDR2 SYGVKD. CDR3 length: 16 residues. The ends lost 2 bases at V and 0 bases at J; junction bases unmatched: 2. This chain's CDR3 is CAISEGDRGYQETQYF. CDR3 in DNA: TGTGCCATCAGTGAGGGGGACAGGGGGTACCAAGAGACCCAGTACTTC.

The V gene is TRBV5-1, the J gene TRBJ1-2; D call uncertain. The CDR3 is 13 amino acids. The V and J ends lost 0 bases and 8 bases respectively, with 11 bases between them. CDR1 is SGHRS, CDR2 YFSETQ, per germline. The CDR3 loop reads CASSLERVEGYTF. The CDR3 DNA reads as TGCGCCAGCAGCTTGGAGAGGGTAGAAGGCTACACCTTC.

This chain uses TRBV10-1 with TRBJ2-7; 9 bases align to TRBD2. This CDR3 comprises 16 residues. J was trimmed by 3 bases and V by 2 bases; bases with no gene match: 8. The V gene's germline CDR1 is WNHNN and CDR2 SYGVQD (reference sequence). CDR3 sequence (DNA): TGCGCCAGCAGTGAGGCCTACGGGACTAGCATCTACGAGCAGTACTTC. It is translated as CASSEAYGTSIYEQYF.

In its sample, this clonotype was seen a few times. V gene TRBV19 combines with J gene TRBJ2-1; 10 nucleotides align to TRBD2. The CDR3 contains 15 residues. J was trimmed by 7 bases and V by 7 bases; bases with no gene match: 10. Germline assignment: CDR1 LNHDA and CDR2 SQIVND (reference sequence). CDR3 bases: TGTGCCAGTACCAGGACTAGCGGCCTAGGGAATGAGCAGTTCTTC. This sequence encodes CASTRTSGLGNEQFF.

The chain has TRBV7-9 and TRBJ1-3; no clear D gene. Per germline, CDR1 SEHNR and CDR2 FQNEAQ (reference sequence). V gave up 3 bases and J gave up 8 bases, with 11 bases separating them. This CDR3 is 13 amino acids long. The CDR3 reads CASSLELWDTIYF. The CDR3 DNA is TGTGCCAGCAGCTTGGAGCTTTGGGACACCATATATTTT.

This clonotype was counted a few times. This chain uses TRBV28 with TRBJ1-3; D is uncertain. Germline CDR1 and CDR2: MDHEN and SYDVKM. The CDR3 length is 15 residues. V was clipped by 3 bases and J by 0 bases, with 9 bases between them. CDR3 bases: TGTGCCAGCAGTTTTGAGGTGCTCTCTGGAAACACCATATATTTT. It translates to CASSFEVLSGNTIYF.

The genes are TRBV25-1 and TRBJ2-3; D perhaps matches TRBD1 (6 bases). Per the germline V gene, CDR1 is MGHDK and CDR2 is SYGVNS. This CDR3 is built from 16 residues. V shed 4 bases and J shed 1 base, with 15 bases lying between them. CDR3 DNA sequence: TGTGCCAGCAGTGTACTCGCAGCAGGGGGCACAGATACGCAGTATTTT. This gives the protein CASSVLAAGGTDTQYF.

This clonotype was seen repeatedly, ten times or more. The genes are TRBV9 and TRBJ2-2, with 7 nucleotides matching TRBD2. Germline-derived CDR1 and CDR2 are SGDLS and YYNGEE. The CDR3 has 15 amino acids. V was pared by 4 bases and J by 4 bases, with 7 bases of the junction left unmatched. This chain's CDR3 is CASSFRTRSTGELFF. The CDR3 DNA sequence: TGTGCCAGCAGCTTCCGGACTAGGTCCACCGGGGAGCTGTTTTTT.

This clonotype was observed a handful of times. The CDR3 DNA reads TGTGCCAGCAGTCACCGGGACTCTCCGTCGGATACGCAGTATTTT. Its translation: CASSHRDSPSDTQYF. This chain links TRBV27 with TRBJ2-3, with D possibly matching TRBD2 (6 bases). Trimming took 5 bases from V and 6 from J, leaving 18 bases between them. The CDR3 is made up of 15 amino acids. Germline V gives CDR1 MNHEY, CDR2 SMNVEV (reference sequence).

This clonotype has ten or more counts. V usage is TRBV6-1 and J usage is TRBJ2-7, with 9 positions matching TRBD1. Germline CDR1 and CDR2: MNHNS and SASEGT. V lost 7 bases to trimming and J lost 4 bases; unmatched junction nucleotides: 8. This CDR3 has 14 amino acids. Here the CDR3 reads CASIDRGLRYEQYF. CDR3 nucleotides: TGTGCCAGCATCGACAGGGGGTTAAGGTACGAGCAGTACTTC.

CDR3 region: CASSLVASGGRQETQYF. The CDR3 DNA reads as TGTGCCAGCAGCTTAGTTGCTAGCGGGGGTCGACAAGAGACCCAGTACTTC. The gene calls are TRBV7-2 and TRBJ2-5; the match to TRBD2 covers 10 bases. The V segment lost 1 base and the J segment 2 bases; nucleotides outside the gene matches: 7. CDR3 length: 17 amino acids. The germline V gene has CDR1 SGHTA and CDR2 FQGNSA.

This clonotype appeared a few times. The rearrangement links TRBV18 to TRBJ2-5; perhaps TRBD1 as D (6 bases). Germline-derived CDR1 and CDR2 are KGHSH and LQKENI. The CDR3 is 17 amino acids. Trimming removed 2 bases at V and 5 bases at J, with 21 bases between. The CDR3 DNA reads as TGTGCCAGCTCACCAGGGCCAAAGATGGCAGGGGACGAGACCCAGTACTTC. This codes for CASSPGPKMAGDETQYF.

This clonotype showed up just a few times. The chain carries TRBV20-1 and TRBJ2-6, with D unclear. The CDR3 runs to 14 residues. V was pared by 3 bases and J by 1 base, with 7 bases between. From germline, CDR1 is DFQATT and CDR2 SNEGSKA (reference sequence). The CDR3 DNA sequence: TGCAGTGCTAGGGCAGCTTCTGGGGCCAACGTCCTGACTTTC. Protein product: CSARAASGANVLTF.